This T cell receptor beta chain was observed in a study of CD8+ T cells in alopecia areata (dated by TCRdb to the late 2010s). About the study as a whole: Treated patients were enrolled in an open-label pilot trial of oral tofacitinib at 5 to 10 mg twice daily for moderate-to-severe alopecia areata. Tofacitinib was administered for 6 to 18 months, and 6 months of follow-up off drug were then conducted to assess delayed response and recurrence. Scalp clonality was compared across normal scalp (n=4), patchy alopecia areata scalp (n=8), and alopecia totalis/universalis scalp (n=8). Patients on tofacitinib were biopsied at baseline and after 4 and 24 weeks of treatment, and several of the patients also had a later scalp biopsy. TCRbeta CDR3 regions were amplified by immunoSEQ multiplex PCR with 35 Vbeta forward and 13 Jbeta reverse primers. Human TCRbeta sequencing covered scalp tissue and sorted CD4+ and CD8+ peripheral blood T cells from patchy and totalis/universalis alopecia areata patients and healthy controls. The RNA source kit depended on sample type: the PAXgene miRNA kit for fixed scalp, the miRNeasy kit for PBMCs, and the RNeasy kit for mouse skin. High-throughput TCRbeta sequencing was used to examine T cell clonal expansion in alopecia areata in both the C3H/HeJ mouse model and human patients.

Overall results and qualifications from the work: Unlike mouse skin, which is dominated by gammadelta T cells, normal human skin has resident alphabeta T cells that are also sequenced, and this complicates analysis of the scalp TCR repertoire. Compared with normal scalp, lesional scalp had higher clonality and more expanded CD8+ clones, particularly in alopecia totalis/universalis, a pattern that suggests antigenic drive. Compared with mice, TCR sequences shared between patients were less clear, possibly partly because of HLA diversity across the patient population.

Read against the paper, the sample's time point label means: baseline before oral tofacitinib. Lesional scalp punch biopsies and peripheral blood were obtained from alopecia areata patients. After PBMCs were isolated by density centrifugation and stained for CD3, CD4 and CD8, a FACSAria was used to sort CD4+ and CD8+ T cells. The library relied on the immunoSEQ multiplex PCR assay. RNA was extracted from all samples and reverse transcribed into cDNA, which served as template for TCR sequencing. SuperScript III was used to make first-strand cDNA, primed with a 2:1 mix of oligo-dT and random hexamers. A synthetic immune receptor repertoire was used to gauge amplification bias, and whatever bias remained was removed computationally. The authors' analysis ran thus. Raw reads were preprocessed for error removal, and CDR3 was defined according to IMGT conventions as running from the conserved cysteine to phenylalanine. To get clonality, Shannon entropy was normalized by log2 of the number of productive unique TCRs and the result was subtracted from 1. Whether each scalp clone was CD4 or CD8 was inferred by checking scalp TCRbeta sequences against the CD4 and CD8 repertoires from sorted blood. The table was pulled from immuneACCESS by TCRdb, which kept in-frame rearrangements only. Such tables lose some clones; where checked, under half of the loss comes from unresolved V genes, and the rest has no known cause. V and J calls and clone size are as listed in that table; D and trimming were resolved from the DNA. Within this sample are roughly 140,000 clones, with around half of them counted one time only. Jointly, the top ten make up approximately 19% of the sample.

Worth noting for this clone: Its binding antigen is unknown. Per-nucleotide qualities are absent, and no much larger clonotype sits a single base away.

The germline V gene encodes CDR1 GTSNPN and CDR2 SVGIG (reference sequence). V and J are truncated by 0 bases and 6 bases respectively, leaving an intervening sequence of 11 bases. Taken from cysteine to phenylalanine, the CDR3 has 13 residues. The sequence is cut down to CDR3 DNA, 39 bases in frame from base 1. The receptor comes from a human donor with alopecia areata. The sample consisted of CD8+ T cells sorted from blood, taken at week 0. This sequence uses TRBV30 and TRBJ1-2, with the D gene not confidently named. The nucleotide sequence reads TGTGCCTGGAGTGTAATCGAAGGAGATGGCTACACCTTC. It specifies CAWSVIEGDGYTF.